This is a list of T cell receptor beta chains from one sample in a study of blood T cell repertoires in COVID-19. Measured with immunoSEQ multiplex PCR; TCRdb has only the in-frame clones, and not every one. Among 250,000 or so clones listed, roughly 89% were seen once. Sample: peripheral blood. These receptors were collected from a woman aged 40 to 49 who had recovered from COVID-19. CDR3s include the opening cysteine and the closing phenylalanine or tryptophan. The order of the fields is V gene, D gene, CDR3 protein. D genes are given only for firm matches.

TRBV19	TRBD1	CAAATGGSLSGANVLTF
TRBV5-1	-	CASSRDTAGAEAFF
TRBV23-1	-	CASKHPGTFRTDTQYF
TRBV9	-	CASSTRDFTDTQYF
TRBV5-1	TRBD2	CASNPRGLAEETQYF
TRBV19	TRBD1	CASTIEGGNGYGYTF
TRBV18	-	CASSPAGDHGYTF
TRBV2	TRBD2	CASSLLAGNTDTQYF
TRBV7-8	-	CASSQREWGTGELFF
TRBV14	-	CASSQLALVGELFF
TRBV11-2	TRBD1	CASSSGQGVIQYF
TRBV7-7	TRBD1	CASSAGTGPGNTIYF
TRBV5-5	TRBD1	CASSLARDSLLFNKNIQYF
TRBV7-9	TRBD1	CASSTTGGAEGYTF
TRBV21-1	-	CASSKGYQVGTSYADTQYF
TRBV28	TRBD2	CASEPGRGGTEQYF
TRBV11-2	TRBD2	CASRIPGTSGGKDTQYF